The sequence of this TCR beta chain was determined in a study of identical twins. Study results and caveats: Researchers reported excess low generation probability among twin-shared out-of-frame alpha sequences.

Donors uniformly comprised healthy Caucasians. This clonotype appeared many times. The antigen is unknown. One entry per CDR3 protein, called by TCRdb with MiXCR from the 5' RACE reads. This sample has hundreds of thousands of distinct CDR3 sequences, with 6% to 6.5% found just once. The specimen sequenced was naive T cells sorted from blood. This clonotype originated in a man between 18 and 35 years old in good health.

DNA of the CDR3: TGTGCCAGCAGTTTTGGAGGGATCAAAAACATTCAGTACTTC. This encodes CASSFGGIKNIQYF. The chain carries TRBV12-3 or TRBV12-4 and TRBJ2-4, with D maybe TRBD2 (6 bases). This CDR3 contains 14 residues. Trimming cost V 3 bases and J 3 bases, with 9 bases left between them.